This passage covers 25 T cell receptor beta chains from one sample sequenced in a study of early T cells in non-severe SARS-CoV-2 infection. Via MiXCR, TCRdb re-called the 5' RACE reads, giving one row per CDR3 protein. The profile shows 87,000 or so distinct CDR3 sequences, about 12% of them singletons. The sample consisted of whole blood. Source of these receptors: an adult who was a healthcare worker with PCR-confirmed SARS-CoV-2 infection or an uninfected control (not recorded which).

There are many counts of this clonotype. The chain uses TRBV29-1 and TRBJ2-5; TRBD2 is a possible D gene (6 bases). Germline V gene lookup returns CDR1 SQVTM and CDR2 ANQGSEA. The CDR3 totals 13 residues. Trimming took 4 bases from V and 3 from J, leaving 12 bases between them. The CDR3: CSVVTGGEETQYF. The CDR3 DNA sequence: TGCAGCGTTGTTACAGGCGGGGAAGAGACCCAGTACTTC.

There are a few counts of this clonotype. The CDR3 spells CASSSYTGGQNTEAFF. Here the CDR3 DNA reads TGTGCCAGCAGTTCTTACACAGGGGGCCAGAACACTGAAGCTTTCTTT. The V gene is TRBV27, the J gene TRBJ1-1; 9 nucleotides align to TRBD1. The trim removed 4 bases at V and 1 base at J, leaving 7 bases unmatched. The CDR3 extends over 16 amino acids. Germline CDR1 MNHEY, CDR2 SMNVEV (reference sequence).

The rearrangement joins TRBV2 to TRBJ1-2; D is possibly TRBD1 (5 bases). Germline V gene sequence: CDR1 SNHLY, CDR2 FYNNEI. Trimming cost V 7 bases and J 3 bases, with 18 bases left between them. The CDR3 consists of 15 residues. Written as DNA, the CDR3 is TGTGCCAGCACACCCATTGGGCAGGGCGACTATGGCTACACCTTC. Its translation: CASTPIGQGDYGYTF.

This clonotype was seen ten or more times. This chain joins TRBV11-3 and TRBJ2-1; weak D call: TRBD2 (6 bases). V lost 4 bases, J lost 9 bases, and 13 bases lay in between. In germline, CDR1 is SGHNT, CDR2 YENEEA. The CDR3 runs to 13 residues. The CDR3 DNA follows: TGTGCCAGCAGCTCCAAAATGGGAGGTGAGCAGTTCTTC. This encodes CASSSKMGGEQFF.

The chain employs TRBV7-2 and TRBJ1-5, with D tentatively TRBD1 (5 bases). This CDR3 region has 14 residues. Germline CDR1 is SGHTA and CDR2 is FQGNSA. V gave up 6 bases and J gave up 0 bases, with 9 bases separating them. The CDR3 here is CASRPTGSNQPQHF. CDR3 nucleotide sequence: TGTGCCAGCAGGCCCACAGGTAGCAATCAGCCCCAGCATTTT. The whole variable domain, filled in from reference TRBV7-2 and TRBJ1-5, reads GAGVSQSPSNKVTEKGKDVELRCDPISGHTALYWYRQSLGQGLEFLIYFQGNSAPDKSGLPSDRFSAERTGGSVSTLTIQRTQQEDSAVYLCASRPTGSNQPQHFGDGTRLSIL.

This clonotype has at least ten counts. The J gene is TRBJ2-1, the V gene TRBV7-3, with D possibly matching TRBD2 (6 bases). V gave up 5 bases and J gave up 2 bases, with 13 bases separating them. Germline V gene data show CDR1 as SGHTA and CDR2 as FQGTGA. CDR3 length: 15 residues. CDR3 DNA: TGTGCCAGCAGCCCCTCTCCGGGAGCCTACAATGAGCAGTTCTTC. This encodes CASSPSPGAYNEQFF.

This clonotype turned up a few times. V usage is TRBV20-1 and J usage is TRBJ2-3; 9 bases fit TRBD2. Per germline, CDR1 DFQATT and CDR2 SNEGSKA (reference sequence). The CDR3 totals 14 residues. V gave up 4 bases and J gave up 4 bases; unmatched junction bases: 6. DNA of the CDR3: TGCAGTGCTACTAGCGGGACCCTGCCAGATACGCAGTATTTT. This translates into CSATSGTLPDTQYF.

CDR3 nucleotide sequence: TGTGCCAGCAGCTTACAGGCAGGGGAAGAGACCCAGTACTTC. Its translation: CASSLQAGEETQYF. The chain combines TRBV7-2 with TRBJ2-5, with a weak D call TRBD1 (6 bases). The length of the CDR3 is 14 residues. V was cut by 2 bases and J by 3 bases, with 10 bases left in between. Germline values: CDR1 SGHTA, CDR2 FQGNSA. Combining the CDR3 with reference TRBV7-2 and TRBJ2-5 gives the whole variable domain GAGVSQSPSNKVTEKGKDVELRCDPISGHTALYWYRQSLGQGLEFLIYFQGNSAPDKSGLPSDRFSAERTGGSVSTLTIQRTQQEDSAVYLCASSLQAGEETQYFGPGTRLLVL.

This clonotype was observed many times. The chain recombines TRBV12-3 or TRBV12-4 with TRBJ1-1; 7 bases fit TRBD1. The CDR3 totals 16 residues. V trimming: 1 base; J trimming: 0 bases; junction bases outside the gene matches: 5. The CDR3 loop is CASSLGQGNMNTEAFF. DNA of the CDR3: TGTGCCAGCAGTTTAGGACAGGGCAACATGAACACTGAAGCTTTCTTT.

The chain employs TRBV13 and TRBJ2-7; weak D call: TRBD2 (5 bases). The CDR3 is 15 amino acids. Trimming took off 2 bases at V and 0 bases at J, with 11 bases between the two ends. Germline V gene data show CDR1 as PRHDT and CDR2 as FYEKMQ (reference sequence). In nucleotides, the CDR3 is TGTGCCAGCAGCTTACAAGCGGCAAGCTCCTACGAGCAGTACTTC. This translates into CASSLQAASSYEQYF.

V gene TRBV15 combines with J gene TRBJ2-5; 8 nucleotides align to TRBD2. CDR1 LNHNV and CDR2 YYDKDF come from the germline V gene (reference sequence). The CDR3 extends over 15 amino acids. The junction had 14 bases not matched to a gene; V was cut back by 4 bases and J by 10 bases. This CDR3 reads CATSIDREGHRGQYF. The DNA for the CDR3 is TGTGCCACCAGCATCGATCGGGAGGGCCATAGGGGCCAGTACTTC.

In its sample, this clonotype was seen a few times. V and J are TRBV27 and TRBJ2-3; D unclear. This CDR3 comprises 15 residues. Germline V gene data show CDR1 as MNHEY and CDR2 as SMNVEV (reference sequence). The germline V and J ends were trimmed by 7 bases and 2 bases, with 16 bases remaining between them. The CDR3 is CASTPKGLPTDTQYF. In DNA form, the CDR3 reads TGTGCCAGCACCCCAAAAGGGCTTCCCACAGATACGCAGTATTTT.

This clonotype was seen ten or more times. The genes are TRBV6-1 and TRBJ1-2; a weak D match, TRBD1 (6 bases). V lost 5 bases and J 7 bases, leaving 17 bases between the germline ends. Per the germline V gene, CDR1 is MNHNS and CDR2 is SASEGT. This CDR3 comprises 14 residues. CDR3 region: CASSKQEGGIGYTF. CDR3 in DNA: TGTGCCAGCAGTAAACAGGAGGGGGGCATTGGCTACACCTTC.

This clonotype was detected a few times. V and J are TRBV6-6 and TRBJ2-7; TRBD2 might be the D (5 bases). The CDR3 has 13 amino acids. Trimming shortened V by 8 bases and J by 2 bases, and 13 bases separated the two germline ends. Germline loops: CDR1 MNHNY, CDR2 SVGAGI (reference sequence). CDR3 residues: CASGRGPAYEQYF. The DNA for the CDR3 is TGTGCCAGCGGGCGAGGGCCGGCCTACGAGCAGTACTTC.

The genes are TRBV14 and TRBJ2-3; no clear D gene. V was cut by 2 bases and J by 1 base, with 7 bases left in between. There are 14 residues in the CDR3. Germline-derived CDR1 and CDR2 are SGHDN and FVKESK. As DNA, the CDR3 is TGTGCCAGCAGCCAAATACGAGGCACAGATACGCAGTATTTT. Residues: CASSQIRGTDTQYF.

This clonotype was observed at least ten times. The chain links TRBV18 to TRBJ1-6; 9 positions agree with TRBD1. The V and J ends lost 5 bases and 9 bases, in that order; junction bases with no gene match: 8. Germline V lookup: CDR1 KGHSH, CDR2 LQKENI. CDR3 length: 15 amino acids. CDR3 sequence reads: CASSSPGQGGSPLHF. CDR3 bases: TGTGCCAGCTCATCTCCGGGACAGGGCGGTTCACCCCTCCACTTT.

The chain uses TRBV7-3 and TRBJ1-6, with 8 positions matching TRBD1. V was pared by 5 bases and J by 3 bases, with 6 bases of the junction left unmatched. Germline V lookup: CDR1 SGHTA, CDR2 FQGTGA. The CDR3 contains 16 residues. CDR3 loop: CASSASGGFYNSPLHF. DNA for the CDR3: TGTGCCAGCAGCGCCTCAGGGGGCTTCTATAATTCACCCCTCCACTTT.

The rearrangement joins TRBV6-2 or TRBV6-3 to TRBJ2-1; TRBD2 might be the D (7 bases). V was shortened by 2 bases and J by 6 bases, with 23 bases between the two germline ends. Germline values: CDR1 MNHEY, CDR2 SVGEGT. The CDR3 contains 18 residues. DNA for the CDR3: TGTGCCAGCAGTTACAGGGGGTACAGCGGGGACCCGCGCAATGAGCAGTTCTTC. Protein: CASSYRGYSGDPRNEQFF.

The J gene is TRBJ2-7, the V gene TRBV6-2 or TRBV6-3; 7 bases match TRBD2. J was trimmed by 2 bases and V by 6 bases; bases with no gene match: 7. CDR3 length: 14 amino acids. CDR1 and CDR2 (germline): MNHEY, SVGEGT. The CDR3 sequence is CASRPREAAYEQYF. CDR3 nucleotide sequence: TGTGCCAGCAGACCCCGGGAGGCCGCCTACGAGCAGTACTTC.

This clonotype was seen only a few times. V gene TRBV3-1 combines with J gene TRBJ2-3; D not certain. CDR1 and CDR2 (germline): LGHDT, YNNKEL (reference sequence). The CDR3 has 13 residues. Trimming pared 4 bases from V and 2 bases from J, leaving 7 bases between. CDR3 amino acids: CASSPTLTDTQYF. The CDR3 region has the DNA TGTGCCAGCAGCCCTACCCTCACAGATACGCAGTATTTT.

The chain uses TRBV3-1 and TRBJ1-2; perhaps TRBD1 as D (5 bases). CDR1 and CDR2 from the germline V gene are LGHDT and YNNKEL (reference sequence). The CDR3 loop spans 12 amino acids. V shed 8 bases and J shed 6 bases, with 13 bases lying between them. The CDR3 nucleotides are TGTGCCAGCCAACTACGGGGGAATGGCTACACCTTC. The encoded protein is CASQLRGNGYTF.

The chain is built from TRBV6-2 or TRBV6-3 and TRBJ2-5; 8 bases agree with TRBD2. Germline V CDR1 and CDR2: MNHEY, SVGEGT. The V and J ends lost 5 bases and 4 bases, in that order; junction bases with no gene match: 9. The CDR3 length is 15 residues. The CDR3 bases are TGTGCCAGCAGTAATACAGCGGGAGAAGGAGAGACCCAGTACTTC. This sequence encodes CASSNTAGEGETQYF.

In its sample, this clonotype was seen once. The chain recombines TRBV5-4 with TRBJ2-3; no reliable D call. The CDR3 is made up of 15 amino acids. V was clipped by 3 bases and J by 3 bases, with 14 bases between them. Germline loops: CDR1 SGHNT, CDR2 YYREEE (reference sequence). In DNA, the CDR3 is TGTGCCAGCAGCTCTTCCCTAATAGGGACAGATACGCAGTATTTT. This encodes CASSSSLIGTDTQYF.

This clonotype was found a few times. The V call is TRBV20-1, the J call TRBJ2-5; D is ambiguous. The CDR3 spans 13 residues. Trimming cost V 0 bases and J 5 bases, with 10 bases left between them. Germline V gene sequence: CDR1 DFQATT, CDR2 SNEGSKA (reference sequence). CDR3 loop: CSARDWRAETQYF. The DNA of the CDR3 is TGCAGTGCTAGAGACTGGCGTGCCGAGACCCAGTACTTC.

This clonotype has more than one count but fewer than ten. The CDR3 here is CASSPGPSAGELFF. The CDR3 DNA reads as TGTGCCAGTAGTCCGGGCCCGAGCGCCGGGGAGCTGTTTTTT. V and J are TRBV19 and TRBJ2-2, with D unclear. The germline V gene has CDR1 LNHDA and CDR2 SQIVND (reference sequence). Trimming cost V 5 bases and J 6 bases, with 13 bases left between them. The CDR3 is made up of 14 amino acids.